One sample yielded the 23 T cell receptor beta chains listed below, sequenced in a study of glioma-infiltrating T cells after dendritic cell vaccination. The repertoire was sequenced with immunoSEQ multiplex PCR; TCRdb's copy has only in-frame clones and lacks some. The top ten hold less than 2.5% of the sample, which has 85,000 to 100,000 clones, over 75% seen once. Time point indicated: after dendritic cell vaccination, including at tumor progression/relapse. The material sequenced was blood, taken after dendritic cell vaccination. These receptors were obtained from a human donor with glioblastoma.

The chain employs TRBV2 and TRBJ2-1; tentatively, D is TRBD2 (5 bases). Germline V CDR1 and CDR2: SNHLY, FYNNEI. Trimming shortened V by 8 bases and J by 0 bases, and 17 bases separated the two germline ends. This CDR3 spans 16 amino acids. This CDR3 is CASGRSGESSYNEQFF. In nucleotides, the CDR3 is TGTGCCAGCGGACGTAGTGGGGAGAGCTCCTACAATGAGCAGTTCTTC.

The rearrangement uses TRBV7-8 and TRBJ1-5, with TRBD1 matching over 9 bases. The CDR3 is made up of 20 amino acids. CDR1 and CDR2 (germline): SGHVS, FQNEAQ. J was trimmed by 1 base and V by 4 bases; bases with no gene match: 17. The CDR3 region has the DNA TGTGCCAGCAGCTCACTATATTACGGACAGGGGATCGAGAGCAATCAGCCCCAGCATTTT. Amino acids: CASSSLYYGQGIESNQPQHF. The full variable domain, rest sourced from reference TRBV7-8 and TRBJ1-5, is GAGVSQSPRYKVAKRGQDVALRCDPISGHVSLFWYQQALGQGPEFLTYFQNEAQLDKSGLPSDRFFAERPEGSVSTLKIQRTQQEDSAVYLCASSSLYYGQGIESNQPQHFGDGTRLSIL.

This clone has just a few counts. This chain joins TRBV6-6 and TRBJ1-3, with D perhaps matching TRBD1 (6 bases). V lost 5 bases and J 3 bases, leaving 17 bases between the germline ends. CDR1 is MNHNY and CDR2 is SVGAGI in the germline V gene (reference sequence). The CDR3 consists of 16 residues. The CDR3 loop reads CASSADQGYGGNTIYF. The CDR3, as DNA: TGTGCCAGCAGTGCCGATCAGGGGTACGGTGGAAACACCATATATTTT.

The chain joins TRBV2 to TRBJ2-5, with 8 bases identical to TRBD2. Germline V gene sequence: CDR1 SNHLY, CDR2 FYNNEI. The CDR3 length is 14 residues. With V trimmed by 4 bases and J by 2 bases, 3 bases remained unmatched. The CDR3 DNA follows: TGTGCCAGCAGTGTACTAGCGGCACAAGAGACCCAGTACTTC. This sequence encodes CASSVLAAQETQYF.

V gene TRBV5-1 combines with J gene TRBJ2-7, with D tentatively TRBD2 (6 bases). Germline lookup yields CDR1 SGHRS and CDR2 YFSETQ. With 4 bases removed from V and 2 bases from J, the gap between germline ends came to 13 bases. This CDR3 is built from 14 residues. The CDR3 bases are TGCGCCAGCAGCCCCGGGAGCCCTCCCTACGAGCAGTACGTC. This codes for CASSPGSPPYEQYV.

This chain joins TRBV5-1 and TRBJ2-5; D is perhaps TRBD2 (5 bases). The DNA end favors TRBJ2-7, so the J call may be wrong. The germline gives CDR1 SGHRS, CDR2 YFSETQ. The CDR3 runs to 15 residues. The CDR3 is CASSLVGENFYEQYF. CDR3 coding DNA: TGCGCCAGCAGCTTGGTCGGGGAGAATTTCTACGAGCAGTACTTC.

The CDR3 coding sequence is TGTGCCTCGTCTACAGGGTCTGGGGCCAACGTCCTGACTTTC. Translated, it gives CASSTGSGANVLTF. V is TRBV30 and J is TRBJ2-6; tentatively, D is TRBD1 (6 bases). The CDR3 is made up of 14 amino acids. Trimming shortened V by 7 bases and J by 1 base, and 11 bases separated the two germline ends. Germline V gives CDR1 GTSNPN, CDR2 SVGIG (reference sequence).

The chain employs TRBV6-1 and TRBJ2-7; 9 bases line up with TRBD2. The CDR3 sequence is 14 residues long. The germline V gene has CDR1 MNHNS and CDR2 SASEGT. J gave up 4 bases and V 6 bases, and 7 bases lay outside the gene matches. The CDR3 DNA sequence: TGTGCCAGCAGGCGGGAGGGGGCTGGGTACGAGCAGTACTTC. Its protein product is CASRREGAGYEQYF.

This chain connects TRBV15 to TRBJ2-3; D perhaps matches TRBD2 (5 bases). The germline V and J ends were trimmed by 5 bases and 5 bases, with 8 bases remaining between them. The CDR3 is 12 amino acids. Germline V gives CDR1 LNHNV, CDR2 YYDKDF (reference sequence). The CDR3 protein is CATSDGGDTQYF. The DNA for the CDR3 is TGTGCCACCAGCGACGGAGGAGATACGCAGTATTTT.

In DNA, the CDR3 is TGTGCCACCTCGGGACAGGAGTCTAGGAGCAATCAGCCCCAGCATTTT. Its protein is CATSGQESRSNQPQHF. This chain uses TRBV19 with TRBJ1-5, with 8 bases that match TRBD1. The V segment lost 10 bases and the J segment 1 base; nucleotides outside the gene matches: 12. Germline V gene sequence: CDR1 LNHDA, CDR2 SQIVND (reference sequence). The CDR3 contains 16 residues.

This chain connects TRBV7-9 to TRBJ2-1; D is perhaps TRBD2 (6 bases). This CDR3 region has 14 residues. CDR1 and CDR2 (germline): SEHNR, FQNEAQ (reference sequence). Trimming cost V 2 bases and J 9 bases, with 14 bases left between them. CDR3 in DNA: TGTGCCAGCAGCTTAACCGGGGGAGTAGCTGAGCAGTTCTTC. It codes for CASSLTGGVAEQFF.

The V call is TRBV20-1, the J call TRBJ1-1; no clear D. Trimming removed 6 bases from V and 0 bases from J, with 5 bases in between. From germline, CDR1 is DFQATT and CDR2 SNEGSKA (reference sequence). The CDR3 is made up of 11 amino acids. The CDR3 DNA sequence: TGCAGTGCGCCGGTGAACACTGAAGCTTTCTTT. Its translation is CSAPVNTEAFF.

This sequence joins TRBV15 and TRBJ2-4; a weak D match, TRBD1 (6 bases). The CDR3 extends over 15 amino acids. V was cut by 0 bases and J by 8 bases, with 14 bases left in between. Looked up from germline, CDR1 is LNHNV and CDR2 is YYDKDF (reference sequence). The CDR3: CATSRDPQAGDIQYF. The CDR3 DNA reads TGTGCCACCAGCAGAGATCCCCAGGCAGGGGACATTCAGTACTTC.

This clone has just one count. The chain carries TRBV29-1 and TRBJ2-2; 7 nucleotides match TRBD1. There are 14 residues in the CDR3. The junction had 5 bases not matched to a gene; V was cut back by 6 bases and J by 1 base. CDR1 is SQVTM and CDR2 is ANQGSEA in the germline V gene. The CDR3 protein is CSVRGQRNTGELFF. CDR3 DNA: TGCAGCGTCCGGGGACAGAGGAACACCGGGGAGCTGTTTTTT.

A single count supports this clone. V gene TRBV6-6 combines with J gene TRBJ1-5, with 8 bases aligning to TRBD1. Germline assignment: CDR1 MNHNY and CDR2 SVGAGI (reference sequence). CDR3 size: 12 residues. V shed 6 bases, J shed 7 bases, and the junction held 2 bases outside the gene matches. The CDR3 bases are TGTGCCAGCAGACAGGGGGAACAGCCCCAGCATTTT. This encodes CASRQGEQPQHF.

This chain links TRBV18 with TRBJ2-7, with 11 bases aligning to TRBD1. Trimming took 4 bases from V and 5 from J; bases not matched to a gene: 10. There are 16 residues in the CDR3. The germline V gene encodes CDR1 KGHSH and CDR2 LQKENI. The CDR3 spells CASSLLGTGGRNEQYF. For the CDR3, the DNA is TGTGCCAGCTCACTCCTAGGGACAGGGGGAAGGAACGAGCAGTACTTC. Supplemented by reference TRBV18 and TRBJ2-7, the full variable domain reads NAGVMQNPRHLVRRRGQEARLRCSPMKGHSHVYWYRQLPEEGLKFMVYLQKENIIDESGMPKERFSAEFPKEGPSILRIQQVVRGDSAAYFCASSLLGTGGRNEQYFGPGTRLTVT.

V and J are TRBV6-6 and TRBJ2-3, with D unresolved. Between the trimmed V and J ends, which lost 8 bases and 4 bases, there was a span of 10 bases. In germline, CDR1 is MNHNY, CDR2 SVGAGI (reference sequence). The CDR3 consists of 12 residues. The DNA of the CDR3 is TGTGCCAGCGGCCCAAATCCAGATACGCAGTATTTT. Translated, it gives CASGPNPDTQYF.

This clone rates as medium-sized. This chain links TRBV10-2 with TRBJ2-1; TRBD2 agrees at 10 bases. Unmatched junction bases numbered 5, after V lost 8 bases and J lost 4 bases. The germline CDR1 and CDR2 sequences are WSHSY and SAAADI. The CDR3 contains 14 residues. DNA for the CDR3: TGCGCCAGCCGTCAGCGGGAGGGTTACAATGAGCAGTTCTTC. Its protein product is CASRQREGYNEQFF.

The chain recombines TRBV9 with TRBJ2-1, with 7 bases that match TRBD1. The CDR3 contains 14 residues. With 4 bases clipped from V and 4 bases from J, the junction kept 5 bases outside the gene matches. Germline CDR1 is SGDLS and CDR2 is YYNGEE. The CDR3 DNA follows: TGTGCCAGCAGCCCCGAGACAGGGTACAATGAGCAGTTCTTC. It encodes CASSPETGYNEQFF. Variable domain in full (rest from reference TRBV9 and TRBJ2-1): DSGVTQTPKHLITATGQRVTLRCSPRSGDLSVYWYQQSLDQGLQFLIQYYNGEERAKGNILERFSAQQFPDLHSELNLSSLELGDSALYFCASSPETGYNEQFFGPGTRLTVL.

The CDR3 coding sequence is TGTGCCAGCAGCGGGGGCATACACCAAGAGACCCAGTACTTC. Translated, it gives CASSGGIHQETQYF. The chain recombines TRBV9 with TRBJ2-5, with a possible D match to TRBD1 (5 bases). Germline V gene data show CDR1 as SGDLS and CDR2 as YYNGEE. Trimming left V 3 bases short and J 0 bases short, with 9 bases between. The length of the CDR3 is 14 residues.

The chain couples TRBV5-4 to TRBJ2-7; 7 bases line up with TRBD1. This CDR3 is built from 13 residues. V lost 4 bases to trimming and J lost 3 bases; unmatched junction nucleotides: 4. The V gene's germline CDR1 is SGHNT and CDR2 YYREEE (reference sequence). The CDR3: CASSIGQDYEQYF. In nucleotides, the CDR3 is TGTGCCAGCAGCATCGGACAGGACTACGAGCAGTACTTC.

The CDR3 DNA follows: TGTGCCAGCAGTTTCGGTGGGCTCAATAACTATGGCTACACCTTC. Translated, it gives CASSFGGLNNYGYTF. The chain joins TRBV27 to TRBJ1-2; no clear D. Between the trimmed V and J ends, which lost 3 bases and 1 base, there was a span of 12 bases. Germline CDR1 is MNHEY and CDR2 is SMNVEV (reference sequence). The CDR3 contains 15 residues.

V and J are TRBV7-9 and TRBJ1-4; no firm D call. The CDR3 is made up of 14 amino acids. V lost 0 bases and J 8 bases, leaving 10 bases between the germline ends. Germline CDR1 reads SEHNR; CDR2 reads FQNEAQ (reference sequence). CDR3 sequence: CASSLARGLEKLFF. In nucleotides, the CDR3 is TGTGCCAGCAGCTTAGCCCGGGGATTGGAAAAACTGTTTTTT. The whole variable domain, filled in from reference TRBV7-9 and TRBJ1-4, reads DTGVSQNPRHKITKRGQNVTFRCDPISEHNRLYWYRQTLGQGPEFLTYFQNEAQLEKSRLLSDRFSAERPKGSFSTLEIQRTEQGDSAMYLCASSLARGLEKLFFGSGTQLSVL.